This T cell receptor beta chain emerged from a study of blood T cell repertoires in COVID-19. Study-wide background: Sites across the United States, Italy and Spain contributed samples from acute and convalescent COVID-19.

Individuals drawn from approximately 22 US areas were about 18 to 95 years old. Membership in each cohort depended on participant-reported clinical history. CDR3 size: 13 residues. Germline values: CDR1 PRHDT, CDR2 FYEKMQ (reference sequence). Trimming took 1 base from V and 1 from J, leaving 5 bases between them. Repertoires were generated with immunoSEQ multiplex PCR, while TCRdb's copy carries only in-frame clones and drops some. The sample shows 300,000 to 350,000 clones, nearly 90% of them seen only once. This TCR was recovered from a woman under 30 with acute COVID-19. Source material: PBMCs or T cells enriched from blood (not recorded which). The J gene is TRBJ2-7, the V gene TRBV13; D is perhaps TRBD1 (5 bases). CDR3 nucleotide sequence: TGTGCCAGCAGCTTAGAGGGGTCCTACGAGCAGTACTTC. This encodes CASSLEGSYEQYF.